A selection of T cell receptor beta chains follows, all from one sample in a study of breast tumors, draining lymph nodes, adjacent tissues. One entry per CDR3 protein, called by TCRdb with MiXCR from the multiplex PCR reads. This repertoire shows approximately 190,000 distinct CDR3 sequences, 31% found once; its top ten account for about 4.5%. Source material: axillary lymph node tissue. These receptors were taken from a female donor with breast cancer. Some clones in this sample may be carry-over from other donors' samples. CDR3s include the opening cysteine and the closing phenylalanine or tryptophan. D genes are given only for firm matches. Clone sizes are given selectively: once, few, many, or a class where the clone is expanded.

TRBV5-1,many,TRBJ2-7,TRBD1,CASSLRTGGFEQYF,TGCGCCAGCAGCCTCCGGACAGGGGGATTTGAGCAGTACTTC
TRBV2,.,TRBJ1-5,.,CASRNDRNSNQPQHF,TGTGCCAGCAGGAACGACAGAAATAGCAATCAGCCCCAGCATTTT
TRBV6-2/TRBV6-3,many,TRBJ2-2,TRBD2,CASSDPGRVTGELFF,TGTGCCAGCAGCGACCCCGGGAGGGTGACCGGGGAGCTGTTTTTT
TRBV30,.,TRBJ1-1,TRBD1,CAWSRQGRTAFF,TGTGCCTGGAGCCGACAGGGGAGAACAGCTTTCTTT
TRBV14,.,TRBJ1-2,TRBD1,CASSPRGQGNYGYTF,TGTGCCAGCAGCCCAAGGGGACAGGGCAACTATGGCTACACCTTC
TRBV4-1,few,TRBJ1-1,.,CASSQKSRGAEAFF,TGCGCCAGCAGCCAAAAAAGCAGGGGCGCTGAAGCTTTCTTT
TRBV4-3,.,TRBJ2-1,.,CASGQDPGPGGGNEQFF,TGCGCCAGCGGCCAAGACCCGGGACCCGGGGGTGGGAATGAGCAGTTCTTC
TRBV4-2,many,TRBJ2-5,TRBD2,CASSQYSGGAGQETQYF,TGTGCCAGCAGCCAATACAGCGGGGGGGCCGGGCAAGAGACCCAGTACTTC
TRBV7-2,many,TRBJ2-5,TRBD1,CASSTTTGGAKTQHF,TGTGCCAGCAGTACAACGACAGGGGGCGCGAAGACCCAGCACTTC
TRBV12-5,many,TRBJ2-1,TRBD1,CASGLATGGLSSYNEQFF,TGTGCTAGTGGTTTGGCAACAGGGGGCTTAAGCTCCTACAATGAGCAGTTCTTC
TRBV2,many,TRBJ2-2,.,CASTLQGLGHGELFF,TGTGCCAGCACCTTACAGGGTCTGGGGCACGGGGAGCTGTTTTTT
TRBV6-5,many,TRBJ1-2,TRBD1,CASRGQGNYGYTF,TGTGCCAGCCGAGGACAGGGAAACTATGGCTACACCTTC
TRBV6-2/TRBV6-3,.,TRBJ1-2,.,CASSHSRGYYGYTF,TGTGCCAGCAGTCACTCGCGGGGGTACTATGGCTACACCTTC
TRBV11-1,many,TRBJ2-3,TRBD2,CASSPGGLAGGRADTQYF,TGTGCCAGCAGCCCCGGGGGACTAGCGGGAGGGAGGGCAGATACGCAGTATTTT
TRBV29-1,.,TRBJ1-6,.,CSVVGNSPLHF,TGCAGCGTTGTTGGCAATTCACCCCTCCACTTT
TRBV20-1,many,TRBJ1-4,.,CSARDQMDDEKLFF,TGCAGTGCTAGAGATCAGATGGACGATGAAAAACTGTTTTTT
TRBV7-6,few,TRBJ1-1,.,CASSLGTWGNTEAFF,TGTGCCAGCAGCTTAGGGACGTGGGGGAACACTGAAGCTTTCTTT
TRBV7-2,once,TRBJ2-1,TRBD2,CARLAGGRTVYNEQFF,TGTGCGCGACTAGCGGGGGGACGTACGGTCTACAATGAGCAGTTCTTC
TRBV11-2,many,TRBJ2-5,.,CASSLGRDTIQETQYF,TGTGCCAGCAGCTTAGGACGCGATACCATTCAAGAGACCCAGTACTTC
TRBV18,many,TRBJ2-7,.,CASSPRGREPYEQYF,TGTGCCAGCTCACCACGAGGCCGGGAGCCCTACGAGCAGTACTTC
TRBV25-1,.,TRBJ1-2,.,CASRMGGGYTF,TGTGCCAGCAGGATGGGGGGAGGCTACACCTTC
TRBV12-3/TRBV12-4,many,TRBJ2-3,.,CASSSVRGTDTQYF,TGTGCCAGCAGCAGCGTTCGGGGCACAGATACGCAGTATTTT
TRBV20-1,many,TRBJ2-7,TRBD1,CSALPGQSNEQYF,TGCAGTGCTCTCCCGGGACAGTCCAACGAGCAGTACTTC
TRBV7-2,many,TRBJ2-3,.,CASIGNTRVNTQYF,TGTGCCAGCATTGGGAACACCAGAGTAAATACGCAGTATTTT
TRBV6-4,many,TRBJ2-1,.,CASSVPGANEQFF,TGTGCCAGCTCAGTACCAGGGGCGAATGAGCAGTTCTTC
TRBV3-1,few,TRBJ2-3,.,CASSPPSRTAGDTQYF,TGTGCCAGCAGCCCACCCTCCCGGACAGCAGGAGATACGCAGTATTTT
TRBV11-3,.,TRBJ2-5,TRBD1,CASSLRLARQGGTQYF,TGTGCCAGCAGCTTAAGGCTAGCGAGACAGGGGGGAACCCAGTACTTC
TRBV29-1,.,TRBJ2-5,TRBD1,CSAPTTGYQETQYF,TGCAGCGCCCCTACGACAGGGTATCAGGAGACCCAGTACTTC
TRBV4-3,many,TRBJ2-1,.,CASSLGSSGYSYNEQFF,TGCGCCAGCAGCCTTGGCTCTTCAGGGTACTCCTACAATGAGCAGTTCTTC
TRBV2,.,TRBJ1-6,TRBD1,CASSVGQGALPLHF,TGTGCCAGCAGTGTCGGACAGGGGGCATTACCCCTCCACTTT
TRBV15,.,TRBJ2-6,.,CATKGEGYSGANVLTF,TGTGCCACCAAGGGGGAGGGGTACTCTGGGGCCAACGTCCTGACTTTC
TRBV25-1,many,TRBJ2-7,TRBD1,CASKGQGAGEQYF,TGTGCCAGCAAGGGACAGGGGGCCGGCGAGCAGTACTTC
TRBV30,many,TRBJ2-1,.,CAWTASSYNEQFF,TGTGCCTGGACGGCGAGCTCCTACAATGAGCAGTTCTTC
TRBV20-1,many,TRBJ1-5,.,CSASGAGGNRQPQHF,TGCAGTGCCTCCGGGGCGGGGGGCAACCGCCAGCCCCAGCATTTT
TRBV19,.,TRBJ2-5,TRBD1,CASSIAQGARGGPGETQYF,TGTGCCAGTAGTATAGCACAGGGGGCGCGTGGGGGGCCTGGGGAGACCCAGTACTTC
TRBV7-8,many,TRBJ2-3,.,CASSLVTGGGTDTQYF,TGTGCCAGCAGCTTAGTGACCGGGGGAGGCACAGATACGCAGTATTTT